What follows are 25 T cell receptor beta chains derived from one specimen sequenced in a study of OX40 agonist ivuxolimab in advanced cancers. Sequencing was performed with immunoSEQ multiplex PCR; in TCRdb, only in-frame clones are kept and a portion is missing. Seen here are 55,000 to 75,000 clones, roughly 88% observed once, and the top ten hold 1.1%. Sequenced here: CD4+ or CD8+ T cells sorted from blood, sampled in a trial of the OX40 agonist ivuxolimab. These receptors were obtained from an adult with an advanced solid tumor such as melanoma, head and neck, liver or kidney cancer.

The chain uses TRBV5-4 and TRBJ2-7; D unresolved. Trimming removed 0 bases at V and 7 bases at J, with 11 bases between. The CDR3 is made up of 13 amino acids. Germline V CDR1 and CDR2: SGHNT, YYREEE (reference sequence). The CDR3 coding sequence is TGTGCCAGCAGCTTGGACACTGGTGGGGAGCAGTACTTC. Protein sequence: CASSLDTGGEQYF.

With regard to this clone: In the same sample, other DNA sequences code for this CDR3. The chain links TRBV18 to TRBJ2-3; 13 bases align to TRBD2. CDR1 is KGHSH and CDR2 is LQKENI in the germline V gene. The CDR3 extends over 15 amino acids. J gave up 3 bases and V 3 bases, and 0 bases lay outside the gene matches. The CDR3 DNA sequence: TGTGCCAGCTCACCGACTAGCGGGGGGACAGATACGCAGTATTTT. It codes for CASSPTSGGTDTQYF.

Written as DNA, the CDR3 is TGTGCCAGCTCTCTGGGATCAAGTAAGCAGTACTTC. Translated: CASSLGSSKQYF. The chain recombines TRBV9 with TRBJ2-7; D is unresolved. The CDR3 sequence is 12 residues long. V gave up 7 bases and J gave up 8 bases, with 16 bases separating them. In germline, CDR1 is SGDLS, CDR2 YYNGEE.

This clone showed up just a few times. The CDR3, as DNA: TGTGCCAGCAGTGCAGGAAGTGGGCAGTACTTC. This codes for CASSAGSGQYF. V is TRBV2 and J is TRBJ2-7, with no clear D. Trimming left V 4 bases short and J 9 bases short, with 10 bases between. The CDR3 has 11 residues. Per germline, CDR1 SNHLY and CDR2 FYNNEI.

The chain employs TRBV18 and TRBJ1-3, with D uncertain. The CDR3 runs to 17 residues. Deletions cut 6 bases from V and 0 bases from J, with 18 bases between. Germline V gene sequence: CDR1 KGHSH, CDR2 LQKENI. CDR3 sequence: CASSPNPSRYSGNTIYF. The CDR3 DNA reads as TGTGCCAGCTCCCCGAACCCCTCCAGGTACTCTGGAAACACCATATATTTT.

The chain uses TRBV19 and TRBJ2-2; 7 positions agree with TRBD2. There are 13 residues in the CDR3. V dropped 8 bases and J dropped 3; count of bases not matched to a gene: 3. Germline lookup yields CDR1 LNHDA and CDR2 SQIVND (reference sequence). The CDR3 sequence is CASLGRDTGELFF. The CDR3 nucleotides are TGTGCCAGTCTAGGGAGGGACACCGGGGAGCTGTTTTTT.

The chain links TRBV9 to TRBJ2-3; no reliable D call. Germline values: CDR1 SGDLS, CDR2 YYNGEE. This CDR3 contains 15 residues. Trimming took off 0 bases at V and 2 bases at J, with 10 bases between the two ends. The CDR3 sequence is CASSVGLEITDTQYF. CDR3 DNA: TGTGCCAGCAGCGTAGGGTTAGAAATCACAGATACGCAGTATTTT.

The V gene is TRBV9, the J gene TRBJ2-1; maybe TRBD2 (5 bases). This CDR3 comprises 13 residues. Trimming took 0 bases from V and 4 from J, leaving 5 bases between them. The V gene's germline CDR1 is SGDLS and CDR2 YYNGEE. The DNA of the CDR3 is TGTGCCAGCAGCGTAGCGGGATACAATGAGCAGTTCTTC. Translation: CASSVAGYNEQFF.

V usage is TRBV27 and J usage is TRBJ2-7; no clear D gene. Germline CDR1 and CDR2: MNHEY and SMNVEV (reference sequence). This CDR3 has 14 amino acids. Deletions cut 5 bases from V and 3 bases from J, with 14 bases between. The CDR3 sequence is CASSRLDRDYEQYF. CDR3 bases: TGTGCCAGCAGTCGCCTGGATAGGGACTACGAGCAGTACTTC.

The V and J genes are TRBV4-3 and TRBJ1-5; D is perhaps TRBD1 (5 bases). Germline assignment: CDR1 LGHNA and CDR2 YSLEER. The length of the CDR3 is 14 residues. Trimming stripped 0 bases from V and 7 bases from J, with 10 bases between. The CDR3 region has the DNA TGCGCCAGCAGCCAAGATTCCAGGGAACAGCCCCAGCATTTT. This translates into CASSQDSREQPQHF.

The chain links TRBV5-1 to TRBJ2-3; 15 bases line up with TRBD2. This CDR3 is 17 amino acids long. Germline V gives CDR1 SGHRS, CDR2 YFSETQ. V dropped 0 bases and J dropped 2; count of bases not matched to a gene: 1. This CDR3 is CASSLGTSGGATDTQYF. CDR3 nucleotides: TGCGCCAGCAGCTTGGGGACTAGCGGGGGGGCCACAGATACGCAGTATTTT.

The gene calls are TRBV5-1 and TRBJ1-2; possible D gene TRBD1, 6 bases. The CDR3 has 15 residues. Germline V CDR1 and CDR2: SGHRS, YFSETQ. The ends were cut back, 0 bases at V and 7 bases at J, with 16 bases in the middle. DNA for the CDR3: TGCGCCAGCAGCTTGGTCACAGGGCGGGCTTCTGGCTACACCTTC. Translating it yields CASSLVTGRASGYTF.

There are a few counts of this clone. The genes are TRBV7-2 and TRBJ2-1; the D is unclear. Germline V gene sequence: CDR1 SGHTA, CDR2 FQGNSA. Between the trimmed V and J ends, which lost 3 bases and 5 bases, there was a span of 14 bases. The CDR3 contains 15 residues. The CDR3 region has the DNA TGTGCCAGCAGCTTCAGGTTAGGACCTAACAATGAGCAGTTCTTC. Its translation is CASSFRLGPNNEQFF.

CDR3 sequence reads: CASSPSGLTDTQYF. DNA of the CDR3: TGTGCCAGCTCACCATCAGGGTTAACAGATACGCAGTATTTT. The chain recombines TRBV18 with TRBJ2-3; possible D gene TRBD1, 5 bases. V lost 2 bases and J 3 bases, leaving 9 bases between the germline ends. Germline V gene lookup returns CDR1 KGHSH and CDR2 LQKENI. CDR3 length: 14 residues.

The chain couples TRBV5-6 to TRBJ1-1; D gene unclear. V lost 1 base, J lost 4 bases, and 14 bases lay in between. The CDR3 sequence is 15 residues long. Germline CDR1 is SGHDT and CDR2 is YYEEEE. Written as DNA, the CDR3 is TGTGCCAGCAGCTTGAGGGCCGCTTTGGGCACTGAAGCTTTCTTT. It codes for CASSLRAALGTEAFF. Drawing the rest from reference TRBV5-6 and TRBJ1-1, the complete variable domain is DAGVTQSPTHLIKTRGQQVTLRCSPKSGHDTVSWYQQALGQGPQFIFQYYEEEERQRGNFPDRFSGHQFPNYSSELNVNALLLGDSALYLCASSLRAALGTEAFFGQGTRLTVV.

This clone was observed at least ten times. The chain couples TRBV10-1 to TRBJ1-1; a possible D gene is TRBD1 (5 bases). Trimming left V 3 bases short and J 0 bases short, with 14 bases between. The V gene's germline CDR1 is WNHNN and CDR2 SYGVQD (reference sequence). The CDR3 length is 16 residues. In nucleotides, the CDR3 is TGCGCCAGCAGTGACCATCGGGGGTTAATGAACACTGAAGCTTTCTTT. The encoded protein is CASSDHRGLMNTEAFF.

This chain links TRBV4-3 with TRBJ2-3; no definite D call. The germline V gene encodes CDR1 LGHNA and CDR2 YSLEER. The CDR3 runs 16 residues. Between the trimmed V and J ends, which lost 1 base and 1 base, there was a span of 12 bases. CDR3 sequence reads: CASSQAKGRGTDTQYF. CDR3 DNA sequence: TGCGCCAGCAGCCAAGCCAAGGGTAGGGGCACAGATACGCAGTATTTT.

The CDR3: CASSLFEGSTDTQYF. The CDR3 DNA sequence: TGTGCCAGCAGCCTATTTGAGGGGAGCACAGATACGCAGTATTTT. The V call is TRBV14, the J call TRBJ2-3; D assignment may be TRBD1 or TRBD2 (5 bases each). Germline CDR1 reads SGHDN; CDR2 reads FVKESK. V shed 4 bases and J shed 0 bases, with 11 bases lying between them. The CDR3 extends over 15 amino acids.

The chain combines TRBV18 with TRBJ2-2; tentatively, D is TRBD1 (6 bases). Looked up from germline, CDR1 is KGHSH and CDR2 is LQKENI. This CDR3 has 14 amino acids. Between the trimmed V and J ends, which lost 5 bases and 2 bases, there was a span of 9 bases. CDR3 coding DNA: TGTGCCAGCTCAACACAGGGAAACACCGGGGAGCTGTTTTTT. Translating it yields CASSTQGNTGELFF.

The rearrangement uses TRBV7-9 and TRBJ2-1; D gene uncertain. Looked up from germline, CDR1 is SEHNR and CDR2 is FQNEAQ (reference sequence). V lost 11 bases to trimming and J lost 5 bases, with 13 bases between them. The CDR3 is 12 residues long. CDR3 in amino acids: CAPSPLDNEQFF. The CDR3 nucleotides read TGTGCCCCCTCCCCCCTGGACAATGAGCAGTTCTTC.

The chain is built from TRBV9 and TRBJ1-3, with 7 bases lining up with TRBD1. CDR1 and CDR2 (germline): SGDLS, YYNGEE. The CDR3 loop spans 17 amino acids. V trimming: 0 bases; J trimming: 0 bases; junction bases outside the gene matches: 6. As DNA, the CDR3 is TGTGCCAGCAGCGTAGAAGGGGGCACCTTCTCTGGAAACACCATATATTTT. It translates to CASSVEGGTFSGNTIYF. Looking up the rest from reference TRBV9 and TRBJ1-3 gives the full variable domain: DSGVTQTPKHLITATGQRVTLRCSPRSGDLSVYWYQQSLDQGLQFLIQYYNGEERAKGNILERFSAQQFPDLHSELNLSSLELGDSALYFCASSVEGGTFSGNTIYFGEGSWLTVV.

The gene calls are TRBV10-1 and TRBJ2-1; tentatively, D is TRBD2 (6 bases). CDR1 WNHNN and CDR2 SYGVQD come from the germline V gene (reference sequence). This CDR3 region has 12 residues. Trimming stripped 3 bases from V and 8 bases from J, with 8 bases between. The CDR3 DNA is TGCGCCAGCAGTGAAAGACTAGATGAGCAGTTCTTC. Translated, it gives CASSERLDEQFF.

The chain employs TRBV18 and TRBJ1-1; D uncertain. Trimming cost V 2 bases and J 1 base, with 8 bases left between them. The CDR3 has 14 amino acids. The germline CDR1 and CDR2 sequences are KGHSH and LQKENI. CDR3 region: CASSPSDGNTEAFF. For the CDR3, the DNA is TGTGCCAGCTCACCATCAGACGGGAACACTGAAGCTTTCTTT.

V is TRBV5-5 and J is TRBJ1-4; the D gene is possibly TRBD1 (6 bases). The V end was cut by 0 bases, the J end by 6 bases, with 15 bases between. Per germline, CDR1 SGHKS and CDR2 YYEKEE (reference sequence). CDR3 size: 16 residues. The CDR3 DNA is TGTGCCAGCAGCTTGGGTCTACAGGGACGGGATGAAAAACTGTTTTTT. Protein sequence: CASSLGLQGRDEKLFF.

The J gene is TRBJ1-2, the V gene TRBV11-2; D is uncertain. The V end was cut by 5 bases, the J end by 2 bases, with 9 bases between. Germline CDR1 reads SGHAT; CDR2 reads FQNNGV. The CDR3 is 13 residues long. CDR3 coding DNA: TGTGCCAGCAGCCAGGATTCCAACTATGGCTACACCTTC. It is translated as CASSQDSNYGYTF.